These 3 T cell receptor beta chains were sequenced from one sample in a study of blood T cells in healthy people across ages. Together with a sample-barcoded 5' primer, a J-beta primer mix was included in a second PCR lasting roughly 6 to 12 cycles. TCRdb re-analysed the 5' RACE reads in MiXCR, keeping a single row per CDR3 protein. The profile shows about 680,000 distinct CDR3 sequences, around 45% of them singletons. The sample comprised blood. The receptors come from a woman aged 60-75 years in good health.

This sequence joins TRBV2 and TRBJ1-1; D gene uncertain. This CDR3 contains 10 residues. Trimming stripped 8 bases from V and 4 bases from J, with 5 bases between. The germline V gene encodes CDR1 SNHLY and CDR2 FYNNEI. CDR3 region: CASAGTEAFF. For the CDR3, the DNA is TGTGCCAGCGCGGGCACTGAAGCTTTCTTT.

The chain recombines TRBV4-1 with TRBJ2-7; D is perhaps TRBD2 (6 bases). The CDR3 is made up of 14 amino acids. Trimming stripped 0 bases from V and 3 bases from J, with 9 bases between. From germline, CDR1 is MGHRA and CDR2 YSYEKL. CDR3 loop: CASSQETRFYEQYF. CDR3 DNA: TGCGCCAGCAGCCAAGAGACTAGATTCTACGAGCAGTACTTC.

V and J are TRBV20-1 and TRBJ2-3; unclear D gene. The CDR3 totals 14 residues. V lost 6 bases, J lost 2 bases, and 15 bases lay in between. Germline loops: CDR1 DFQATT, CDR2 SNEGSKA (reference sequence). CDR3 residues: CSAKGFGDTDTQYF. The DNA for the CDR3 is TGCAGTGCAAAAGGATTTGGGGACACAGATACGCAGTATTTT.